The 27 T cell receptor beta chains in this list originate from one sample, sequenced in a study of graft-versus-host responses after intestinal transplantation. Antigens for these TCRs are unknown. Assay used: immunoSEQ multiplex PCR; TCRdb lists only in-frame clones, some missing. The repertoire holds about 85,000 clones, with less than 95% as singletons. The sample consisted of unstimulated CD8+ T cells sorted from spleen or lymph node cells, taken before transplant. Receptors were obtained from a human donor who was the organ donor for an intestinal transplant.

The chain recombines TRBV28 with TRBJ2-5; D might be TRBD2 (6 bases). The germline gives CDR1 MDHEN, CDR2 SYDVKM. V dropped 4 bases and J dropped 1 base, with 19 bases sitting between them. The length of the CDR3 is 17 residues. CDR3 sequence: CASSSPRRGRGQETQYF. CDR3 nucleotide sequence: TGTGCCAGCAGTTCCCCTCGAAGAGGGCGGGGCCAAGAGACCCAGTACTTC.

J is TRBJ2-7 and V is TRBV9, with TRBD1 matching over 12 bases. Looked up from germline, CDR1 is SGDLS and CDR2 is YYNGEE. V lost 0 bases to trimming and J lost 7 bases; unmatched junction nucleotides: 5. The CDR3 has 15 amino acids. The CDR3 nucleotides are TGTGCCAGCAGCGTAGACTGGGACAGGGGGCTGGAGCAGTACTTC. Protein product: CASSVDWDRGLEQYF.

The V gene is TRBV7-8, the J gene TRBJ2-1; the D gene is possibly TRBD2 (6 bases). V dropped 6 bases and J dropped 4 bases, with 25 bases sitting between them. The length of the CDR3 is 18 residues. The germline CDR1 and CDR2 sequences are SGHVS and FQNEAQ. CDR3: CASSLGGRGMDGYNEQFF. In DNA form, the CDR3 reads TGTGCCAGCAGTCTTGGAGGCCGCGGGATGGATGGGTACAATGAGCAGTTCTTC.

The CDR3 here is CASRQGTSGEETQYF. CDR3 sequence (DNA): TGTGCCAGCAGACAAGGGACTAGCGGTGAAGAGACCCAGTACTTC. The genes are TRBV6-5 and TRBJ2-5; 11 bases are shared with TRBD2. This CDR3 comprises 15 residues. Germline loops: CDR1 MNHEY, CDR2 SVGAGI. J lost 3 bases, V lost 6 bases, and 6 bases had no gene match.

The rearrangement links TRBV12-5 to TRBJ1-4, with a possible D match to TRBD1 (6 bases). CDR1 LGHNT and CDR2 FRNRAP come from the germline V gene. The CDR3 has 15 amino acids. Trimming pared 2 bases from V and 7 bases from J, leaving 14 bases between. The DNA of the CDR3 is TGTGCTAGTGGTTTGTTCGGGGGCCGGAGTGAAAAACTGTTTTTT. It yields the protein CASGLFGGRSEKLFF.

This chain links TRBV21-1 with TRBJ2-5; the table's D call, TRBD1, was not checked against the DNA. TRBV21-1 is designated a pseudogene. The CDR3 length is 16 residues. The CDR3 nucleotides are TGTGCCAGCAGCAAAGACAGGGAGAATTCGAAAGAGACCCAGTACTTC. Protein: CASSKDRENSKETQYF.

J is TRBJ2-3 and V is TRBV14; no clear D gene. Germline V lookup: CDR1 SGHDN, CDR2 FVKESK. Trimming left V 2 bases short and J 1 base short, with 7 bases between. The CDR3 runs 14 residues. The CDR3 region has the DNA TGTGCCAGCAGCCAATATCTGGGCACAGATACGCAGTATTTT. Amino acids: CASSQYLGTDTQYF. The full variable domain, in which reference TRBV14 and TRBJ2-3 provide the parts outside the CDR3, is EAGVTQFPSHSVIEKGQTVTLRCDPISGHDNLYWYRRVMGKEIKFLLHFVKESKQDESGMPNNRFLAERTGGTYSTLKVQPAELEDSGVYFCASSQYLGTDTQYFGPGTRLTVL.

The J gene is TRBJ2-1, the V gene TRBV7-9, with a tentative D call TRBD1 (6 bases). Germline CDR1 SEHNR, CDR2 FQNEAQ (reference sequence). Trimming cost V 6 bases and J 5 bases, with 14 bases left between them. CDR3 length equals 14 residues. This chain's CDR3 is CASRSGTLNNEQFF. CDR3 DNA: TGTGCCAGCAGATCCGGGACACTGAACAATGAGCAGTTCTTC.

The rearrangement uses TRBV5-1 and TRBJ2-6; D gene ambiguous. V was clipped by 3 bases and J by 4 bases, with 11 bases between them. CDR1 SGHRS and CDR2 YFSETQ come from the germline V gene. The CDR3 loop spans 15 amino acids. The CDR3 loop is CASSSGRSGANVLTF. CDR3 sequence (DNA): TGCGCCAGCAGCTCTGGCCGTAGCGGGGCCAACGTCCTGACTTTC. Full variable domain (outside the CDR3, taken from reference TRBV5-1 and TRBJ2-6): KAGVTQTPRYLIKTRGQQVTLSCSPISGHRSVSWYQQTPGQGLQFLFEYFSETQRNKGNFPGRFSGRQFSNSRSEMNVSTLELGDSALYLCASSSGRSGANVLTFGAGSRLTVL.

This clone has just a few counts. J is TRBJ2-1 and V is TRBV4-1; 8 bases line up with TRBD1. The CDR3 totals 13 residues. The V gene's germline CDR1 is MGHRA and CDR2 YSYEKL. The junction had 1 base not matched to a gene; V was cut back by 3 bases and J by 6 bases. The CDR3 DNA is TGCGCCAGCAGCCAGACAGGGGTCAATGAGCAGTTCTTC. Protein: CASSQTGVNEQFF.

This chain connects TRBV7-9 to TRBJ2-5; 8 bases align to TRBD1. Germline trimming cut 4 bases from V and 7 bases from J; bases unmatched to any gene: 8. The length of the CDR3 is 14 residues. Germline CDR1 and CDR2: SEHNR and FQNEAQ (reference sequence). The CDR3 nucleotides read TGTGCCAGCAGCTCGGACAGGGCCCTTTTGACCCAGTACTTC. Amino acids: CASSSDRALLTQYF.

The count of this clone is one. The chain recombines TRBV9 with TRBJ2-1; possible D gene TRBD1, 6 bases. The V end lost 0 bases, the J end lost 2 bases, and 12 bases lay between the germline ends. The CDR3 is 16 residues long. Germline V gene lookup returns CDR1 SGDLS and CDR2 YYNGEE. CDR3 coding DNA: TGTGCCAGCAGCGTAGAAGGTTGGGACACCTACAATGAGCAGTTCTTC. Residues: CASSVEGWDTYNEQFF. Full variable domain (outside the CDR3, taken from reference TRBV9 and TRBJ2-1): DSGVTQTPKHLITATGQRVTLRCSPRSGDLSVYWYQQSLDQGLQFLIQYYNGEERAKGNILERFSAQQFPDLHSELNLSSLELGDSALYFCASSVEGWDTYNEQFFGPGTRLTVL.

The chain is built from TRBV7-2 and TRBJ2-1; TRBD2 aligns across 8 bases. The germline V gene encodes CDR1 SGHTA and CDR2 FQGNSA. V shed 3 bases and J 8 bases; nucleotides not matched to a gene: 9. This CDR3 is built from 15 residues. CDR3 bases: TGTGCCAGCAGCTTCAGTAGCGGGGTTGTCTATGAGCAGTTCTTC. It specifies CASSFSSGVVYEQFF.

This clone was observed a few times. The chain is built from TRBV10-3 and TRBJ1-4; D unclear. The germline V gene has CDR1 ENHRY and CDR2 SYGVKD. CDR3 size: 13 residues. V was pared by 3 bases and J by 4 bases, with 6 bases between. The CDR3 sequence: CAISDGHNEKLFF. The DNA of the CDR3 is TGTGCCATCAGTGACGGCCATAATGAAAAACTGTTTTTT.

The genes are TRBV7-9 and TRBJ2-2; D unclear. With 6 bases removed from V and 6 bases from J, the gap between germline ends came to 11 bases. This CDR3 is 13 amino acids long. Germline CDR1 reads SEHNR; CDR2 reads FQNEAQ (reference sequence). The CDR3 loop reads CASSHSQAGELFF. CDR3 nucleotides: TGTGCCAGCAGTCACTCCCAGGCCGGGGAGCTGTTTTTT.

This clone was counted a few times. This chain uses TRBV7-9 with TRBJ2-7; the D is unclear. CDR3 length: 10 amino acids. The V gene's germline CDR1 is SEHNR and CDR2 FQNEAQ (reference sequence). With 5 bases removed from V and 9 bases from J, the gap between germline ends came to 8 bases. The CDR3 sequence is CASSPSRQYF. CDR3 bases: TGTGCCAGCAGCCCTAGTAGGCAGTACTTC.

This clone was counted a few times. This CDR3 is also generated by other DNA sequences in the sample. The chain has TRBV29-1 and TRBJ2-3; D gene uncertain. CDR1 is SQVTM and CDR2 is ANQGSEA in the germline V gene. Trimming shortened V by 6 bases and J by 7 bases, and 5 bases separated the two germline ends. The CDR3 has 9 residues. CDR3 region: CSVGNTQYF. The CDR3 DNA reads as TGCAGCGTGGGGAATACGCAGTATTTT.

This chain uses TRBV7-8 with TRBJ2-7; weak D call: TRBD1 (6 bases). This CDR3 contains 13 residues. Germline-derived CDR1 and CDR2 are SGHVS and FQNEAQ. The germline V and J ends were trimmed by 5 bases and 1 base, with 9 bases remaining between them. CDR3 protein: CASSQGQSYEQYF. CDR3 nucleotides: TGTGCCAGCAGCCAAGGACAGTCCTACGAGCAGTACTTC. The full variable domain, rest sourced from reference TRBV7-8 and TRBJ2-7, is GAGVSQSPRYKVAKRGQDVALRCDPISGHVSLFWYQQALGQGPEFLTYFQNEAQLDKSGLPSDRFFAERPEGSVSTLKIQRTQQEDSAVYLCASSQGQSYEQYFGPGTRLTVT.

The V gene is TRBV6-1, the J gene TRBJ1-1; the match to TRBD1 covers 10 bases. V gave up 8 bases and J gave up 3 bases; unmatched junction bases: 9. This CDR3 contains 15 residues. Germline values: CDR1 MNHNS, CDR2 SASEGT. CDR3 region: CASLGGTGDYTEAFF. In nucleotides, the CDR3 is TGTGCCAGCCTAGGGGGGACAGGGGATTACACTGAAGCTTTCTTT.

The chain combines TRBV10-2 with TRBJ2-5; D may be TRBD2 (5 bases). The J call may be incorrect, as the DNA end agrees better with TRBJ2-7. The CDR3 consists of 13 residues. The V gene's germline CDR1 is WSHSY and CDR2 SAAADI. The CDR3 sequence is CASREDGSYEQYF. The CDR3 coding sequence is TGCGCCAGCAGGGAGGACGGTTCCTACGAGCAGTACTTC.

The chain couples TRBV7-2 to TRBJ2-7, with D possibly TRBD2 on 6 matching bases. The CDR3 is made up of 14 amino acids. Deletions cut 7 bases from V and 5 bases from J, with 18 bases between. Germline CDR1 reads SGHTA; CDR2 reads FQGNSA. CDR3 sequence reads: CASNLGGDYHEQYF. The CDR3 DNA sequence: TGTGCCAGCAACCTGGGAGGCGACTATCACGAGCAGTACTTC.

The chain is built from TRBV6-5 and TRBJ2-5; no clear D gene. The tail of the sequence fits TRBJ2-7 better, so the J call may be wrong. Germline values: CDR1 MNHEY, CDR2 SVGAGI. The CDR3 extends over 14 amino acids. As DNA, the CDR3 is TGTGCCAGCAGTTACGGGCAGGAACTCTACGAGCAGTACTTC. This codes for CASSYGQELYEQYF.

The rearrangement uses TRBV19 and TRBJ1-1, with a weak D call TRBD1 (5 bases). The CDR3 consists of 14 residues. CDR1 and CDR2 from the germline V gene are LNHDA and SQIVND (reference sequence). The V end lost 5 bases, the J end lost 5 bases, and 15 bases lay between the germline ends. The CDR3 loop is CASSWGNLGTEAFF. In nucleotides, the CDR3 is TGTGCCAGTAGTTGGGGGAACCTCGGGACTGAAGCTTTCTTT.

This chain joins TRBV2 and TRBJ2-3; 10 nucleotides match TRBD2. With V trimmed by 3 bases and J by 2 bases, 8 bases remained unmatched. The germline gives CDR1 SNHLY, CDR2 FYNNEI. The CDR3 runs 17 residues. Here the CDR3 DNA reads TGTGCCAGCAGTGATTATTCTAGCGGGGGATACACAGATACGCAGTATTTT. Translated, it gives CASSDYSSGGYTDTQYF.

The chain links TRBV11-2 to TRBJ2-7; possibly TRBD1 or TRBD2 for D (5 bases each). V was shortened by 4 bases and J by 5 bases, with 18 bases between the two germline ends. Germline V gives CDR1 SGHAT, CDR2 FQNNGV. CDR3 size: 15 residues. The CDR3 DNA reads as TGTGCCAGCAGCTGGGAGCAGGGAAATAGCGACGAGCAGTACTTC. It yields the protein CASSWEQGNSDEQYF.

J is TRBJ1-3 and V is TRBV5-5; no clear D gene. V shed 4 bases and J shed 0 bases, with 11 bases lying between them. Germline V gene lookup returns CDR1 SGHKS and CDR2 YYEKEE (reference sequence). The CDR3 covers 15 residues. CDR3 sequence: CASSETFSSGNTIYF. The CDR3 DNA follows: TGTGCCAGCAGCGAGACCTTTAGCTCTGGAAACACCATATATTTT.

The chain carries TRBV5-6 and TRBJ2-1, with D unresolved. The V gene's germline CDR1 is SGHDT and CDR2 YYEEEE. The CDR3 sequence is 12 residues long. V was trimmed by 0 bases and J by 9 bases, leaving 7 bases between them. CDR3 sequence: CASSLDWGEQFF. The DNA of the CDR3 is TGTGCCAGCAGCTTGGACTGGGGTGAGCAGTTCTTC. Together with reference TRBV5-6 and TRBJ2-1, the CDR3 gives the full variable domain: DAGVTQSPTHLIKTRGQQVTLRCSPKSGHDTVSWYQQALGQGPQFIFQYYEEEERQRGNFPDRFSGHQFPNYSSELNVNALLLGDSALYLCASSLDWGEQFFGPGTRLTVL.